This T cell receptor (beta chain) was found in a study of CD8 T cells in ankylosing spondylitis. Overall study findings and caveats: Clones linked to disease were reported to show significant enrichment in matched ankylosing spondylitis synovial fluid. Disease-linked clones proved CD8+ and comparatively uncommon in peripheral blood. Previously reported in reactive arthritis synovial fluid and blood were some of the motif variants. A TCR beta motif made of about eight highly homologous variants seemed typical of ankylosing spondylitis blood.

Trimming took off 10 bases at V and 4 bases at J, with 14 bases between the two ends. Germline CDR1 and CDR2: ENHRY and SYGVKD. The CDR3 spans 13 residues. Using quantitative 5'-RACE with molecular barcodes, the authors made TCR beta libraries. From the 5' RACE reads, TCRdb called clonotypes with MiXCR, one entry per CDR3 protein. This sample has under 250,000 distinct CDR3 sequences; 5.5% to 7.5% occur once, and the top ten carry 14%. To note about this clonotype: The antigen is not known.

The material sequenced was blood, either unsorted or a sorted T cell fraction (not recorded which). The chain carries TRBV10-3 and TRBJ1-5; D may be TRBD1 (5 bases). The sequence was obtained from a male donor with ankylosing spondylitis. CDR3 protein: CATQRGGNQPQHF. In DNA, the CDR3 is TGTGCCACCCAGCGCGGGGGGAATCAGCCCCAGCATTTT.